One and the same sample provided the 9 T cell receptor beta chains below, sequenced in a study of OX40 agonist ivuxolimab in advanced cancers. The repertoire was sequenced with immunoSEQ multiplex PCR; TCRdb's copy has only in-frame clones and lacks some. The table lists 70,000 or so clones, 65% to 85% of them singletons, with approximately 11% in the top ten. The sample in question was CD4+ or CD8+ T cells sorted from blood, obtained in a trial of the OX40 agonist ivuxolimab. All receptors come from an adult with an advanced solid tumor such as melanoma, head and neck, liver or kidney cancer.

The V and J genes are TRBV5-4 and TRBJ2-3; the match to TRBD2 covers 8 bases. CDR1 is SGHNT, CDR2 YYREEE, per germline (reference sequence). CDR3 length: 14 residues. V lost 3 bases and J lost 3; bases outside the gene matches: 3. The CDR3 bases are TGTGCCAGCAGCTCAGCGGGAGTGACAGATACGCAGTATTTT. Protein product: CASSSAGVTDTQYF. Looking up the rest from reference TRBV5-4 and TRBJ2-3 gives the full variable domain: ETGVTQSPTHLIKTRGQQVTLRCSSQSGHNTVSWYQQALGQGPQFIFQYYREEENGRGNFPPRFSGLQFPNYSSELNVNALELDDSALYLCASSSAGVTDTQYFGPGTRLTVL.

This clone was seen just once. The V and J genes are TRBV4-1 and TRBJ2-7, with D possibly matching TRBD2 (6 bases). CDR1 is MGHRA, CDR2 YSYEKL, per germline. With 1 base removed from V and 4 bases from J, the gap between germline ends came to 11 bases. The CDR3 loop spans 14 amino acids. The chain's CDR3 is CASSQVDSGYEQYV. CDR3 DNA sequence: TGCGCCAGCAGCCAAGTTGACAGCGGGTACGAGCAGTACGTC.

This chain joins TRBV5-6 and TRBJ1-1; 9 bases are shared with TRBD1. Looked up from germline, CDR1 is SGHDT and CDR2 is YYEEEE. Trimming at V came to 3 bases and at J to 5 bases, leaving 11 bases not matched to a gene. This CDR3 contains 16 residues. The CDR3 DNA reads TGTGCCAGCAGCTACGGGACAGGGAACATAGGGACTGAAGCTTTCTTT. Translated, it gives CASSYGTGNIGTEAFF.

V is TRBV4-1 and J is TRBJ2-7, with 9 bases lining up with TRBD2. This CDR3 has 17 amino acids. The V and J ends lost 3 bases and 5 bases, in that order; junction bases with no gene match: 14. Per germline, CDR1 MGHRA and CDR2 YSYEKL. CDR3 sequence (DNA): TGCGCCAGCAGCCAGAGCCCCGGGGGGCGGGAGGGAGACGAGCAGTACTTC. It translates to CASSQSPGGREGDEQYF.

This clone came up once. The chain couples TRBV6-5 to TRBJ2-7; D might be TRBD1 or TRBD2, each matching 5 bases. CDR1 MNHEY and CDR2 SVGAGI come from the germline V gene. The CDR3 has 15 amino acids. The V gene lost 6 bases and the J gene lost 0 bases, with 15 bases spanning the gap. CDR3 residues: CASSPLGDVSYEQYF. CDR3 sequence (DNA): TGTGCCAGCAGCCCACTGGGGGACGTCTCCTACGAGCAGTACTTC.

The CDR3 DNA reads TGTGCCTCGGAAAAAACAGGGACAGATACGCAGTATTTT. It is translated as CASEKTGTDTQYF. The chain links TRBV30 to TRBJ2-3; possible D gene TRBD1, 6 bases. The V gene's germline CDR1 is GTSNPN and CDR2 SVGIG (reference sequence). Trimming took off 7 bases at V and 3 bases at J, with 14 bases between the two ends. There are 13 residues in the CDR3.

The rearrangement uses TRBV6-5 and TRBJ2-1; D may match TRBD1 or TRBD2 (5 bases each). CDR1 is MNHEY and CDR2 is SVGAGI in the germline V gene. V gave up 7 bases and J gave up 6 bases, with 16 bases separating them. This CDR3 has 14 residues. The CDR3 loop reads CASIPEGPPNEQFF. For the CDR3, the DNA is TGTGCCAGCATACCTGAGGGGCCCCCCAATGAGCAGTTCTTC.

The chain joins TRBV7-8 to TRBJ2-5; 9 bases are a match to TRBD1. Germline values: CDR1 SGHVS, CDR2 FQNEAQ. J gave up 1 base and V 2 bases, and 2 bases lay outside the gene matches. There are 15 residues in the CDR3. CDR3 protein: CASSLRDRVQETQYF. DNA for the CDR3: TGTGCCAGCAGCTTACGGGACAGGGTCCAAGAGACCCAGTACTTC.

The chain uses TRBV5-4 and TRBJ2-3; 11 nucleotides line up with TRBD2. Germline CDR1 reads SGHNT; CDR2 reads YYREEE (reference sequence). With 4 bases clipped from V and 0 bases from J, the junction kept 4 bases outside the gene matches. CDR3 length: 16 amino acids. Written as DNA, the CDR3 is TGTGCCAGCAGCGACTTAGCGGGAGGGAGCACAGATACGCAGTATTTT. Its protein product is CASSDLAGGSTDTQYF.